In this sample, the clone carrying this T cell receptor (beta chain) turned up once. Its antigen remains unidentified. The data belong to a study of T-cell memory formation after mild COVID-19. Study summary: For the most part, TCR clusters were specific to one donor. Study results and limitations: CD8+ contracting clones occupied EMRA, while CD4+ ones occupied mainly CM and EM.

There are 14 residues in the CDR3. V dropped 6 bases and J dropped 1 base, with 10 bases sitting between them. TCRdb re-called the 5' RACE reads through MiXCR, storing one row per CDR3 protein. Among hundreds of thousands of distinct CDR3 sequences listed, about a sixth were seen once. The specimen was PBMCs or a T cell subset sorted from them (not recorded which). The source is an adult woman who had mild COVID-19 (a few samples of this study predate the infection). Cell type and time point are not known. V and J are TRBV12-3 or TRBV12-4 and TRBJ1-5; a possible D gene is TRBD1 (5 bases). In DNA form, the CDR3 reads TGTGCCAGCAGGCGAGGGGCCAGCAATCAGCCCCAGCATTTT. The encoded protein is CASRRGASNQPQHF.